Below are 19 T cell receptor beta chains sequenced from a single sample in a study of shared clonotypes between healthy human individuals. The method was immunoSEQ multiplex PCR; TCRdb's version includes in-frame clones alone and lacks a portion of them. The table has 450,000 or so clones, more than 70% seen once; the top ten hold around 12%. Sequences were obtained from PBMCs. These receptors originate from a woman aged 40 to 49 in good health. Some clones in this sample may be carry-over from other donors' samples.

A note on this clone: Other DNA variants within this sample encode the same CDR3. V and J are TRBV5-1 and TRBJ2-7; 8 bases align to TRBD1. V trimming: 4 bases; J trimming: 2 bases; junction bases outside the gene matches: 2. Per the germline V gene, CDR1 is SGHRS and CDR2 is YFSETQ. The CDR3 is 13 residues long. The CDR3 bases are TGCGCCAGCAGCCGGGACAGGCCCTACGAGCAGTACTTC. It yields the protein CASSRDRPYEQYF. Supplemented by reference TRBV5-1 and TRBJ2-7, the full variable domain reads KAGVTQTPRYLIKTRGQQVTLSCSPISGHRSVSWYQQTPGQGLQFLFEYFSETQRNKGNFPGRFSGRQFSNSRSEMNVSTLELGDSALYLCASSRDRPYEQYFGPGTRLTVT.

A word on this clone: This may be a read error, as it is one base from a much larger clone. In the same sample, other DNA sequences code for this CDR3. The chain recombines TRBV10-3 with TRBJ2-1, with D maybe TRBD2 (7 bases). This CDR3 spans 16 amino acids. Germline V gene data show CDR1 as ENHRY and CDR2 as SYGVKD. The V end lost 0 bases, the J end lost 6 bases, and 15 bases lay between the germline ends. The CDR3 here is CAISESRGGKVNEQFF. The CDR3 DNA sequence: TGTGCCATCAGTGAGTCTAGGGGGGGCAAGGTCAATGAGCAGTTCTTC.

V usage is TRBV7-6 and J usage is TRBJ2-7; 8 nucleotides align to TRBD1. Germline loops: CDR1 SGHVS, CDR2 FNYEAQ. CDR3 length: 14 residues. The junction had 10 bases not matched to a gene; V was cut back by 5 bases and J by 7 bases. In DNA form, the CDR3 reads TGTGCCAGCAGCAAGACAGGGGCGATAGGGGAGCAGTACTTC. Translating it yields CASSKTGAIGEQYF.

The genes are TRBV19 and TRBJ2-7, with 8 bases matching TRBD2. The CDR3 contains 17 residues. After removal of 4 bases from V and 0 bases from J, the junction contained 11 bases not matched to a gene. The germline V gene has CDR1 LNHDA and CDR2 SQIVND (reference sequence). CDR3 region: CASSRQSGLVVSYEQYF. As DNA, the CDR3 is TGTGCCAGTAGTAGGCAGTCGGGACTAGTCGTCTCCTACGAGCAGTACTTC.

This clone turned up a few times. A far larger clone lies a single base away; this is likely a read error. This sample also contains other DNA sequences that code for the same CDR3. This chain connects TRBV30 to TRBJ2-2, with 11 bases aligning to TRBD2. The CDR3 has 17 residues. Germline lookup yields CDR1 GTSNPN and CDR2 SVGIG (reference sequence). CDR3 amino acids: CASNPTSGMVRTGELFF. CDR3 DNA: TGTGCCTCAAACCCGACTAGCGGGATGGTTCGCACCGGGGAGCTGTTCTTT.

The rearrangement uses TRBV5-6 and TRBJ2-1; 14 bases fit TRBD2. With 4 bases clipped from V and 7 bases from J, the junction kept 7 bases outside the gene matches. CDR3 length: 16 amino acids. Germline values: CDR1 SGHDT, CDR2 YYEEEE. The CDR3: CASSPGLAGVWNEQFF. CDR3 DNA sequence: TGTGCCAGCAGCCCGGGACTAGCGGGAGTATGGAATGAGCAGTTCTTC.

The chain joins TRBV30 to TRBJ2-2; the match to TRBD1 covers 10 bases. The V gene end was trimmed by 7 bases and the J gene end by 7 bases; junction bases not matched to a gene: 6. The germline CDR1 and CDR2 sequences are GTSNPN and SVGIG (reference sequence). This CDR3 contains 13 residues. Here the CDR3 DNA reads TGTGCCTCACAGGGACAGGGGTTCGGGGAGCTGTTTTTT. Protein product: CASQGQGFGELFF. Together with reference TRBV30 and TRBJ2-2, the CDR3 gives the full variable domain: SQTIHQWPATLVQPVGSPLSLECTVEGTSNPNLYWYRQAAGRGLQLLFYSVGIGQISSEVPQNLSASRPQDRQFILSSKKLLLSDSGFYLCASQGQGFGELFFGEGSRLTVL.

The V and J genes are TRBV6-6 and TRBJ2-4; D gene unclear. CDR1 and CDR2 (germline): MNHNY, SVGAGI (reference sequence). This CDR3 is 11 amino acids long. Trimming took 6 bases from V and 7 from J, leaving 7 bases between them. The CDR3 region has the DNA TGTGCCAGCAGCGATAGGAACATTCAGTACTTC. Translation: CASSDRNIQYF.

The sample holds one count of this clone. This chain links TRBV5-5 with TRBJ1-1, with no clear D. The CDR3 length is 13 residues. CDR1 is SGHKS, CDR2 YYEKEE, per germline (reference sequence). Deletions cut 0 bases from V and 3 bases from J, with 6 bases between. The CDR3 region has the DNA TGTGCCAGCAGCTTGGCAGGTGACACTGAAGCTTTCTTT. Its translation is CASSLAGDTEAFF.

This clone was detected once. A junction boundary mismatches the germline segment, possibly from a read error. The gene calls are TRBV4-2 and TRBJ1-2, with D unresolved. The CDR3 is 13 amino acids. Germline values: CDR1 LGHNA, CDR2 YNFKEQ. The CDR3 coding sequence is TGTGCCGGCAGTCCCCGTAGGGAGTCTGGCTACACCTTC. Translation gives CAGSPRRESGYTF.

This clone came up many times. The rearrangement uses TRBV6-1 and TRBJ2-7, with D maybe TRBD2 (7 bases). This CDR3 has 14 residues. Trimming shortened V by 6 bases and J by 0 bases, and 12 bases separated the two germline ends. Germline assignment: CDR1 MNHNS and CDR2 SASEGT. CDR3 residues: CASRGGAFSYEQYF. CDR3 nucleotide sequence: TGTGCCAGCAGGGGGGGGGCCTTCTCCTACGAGCAGTACTTC.

The J gene is TRBJ1-1, the V gene TRBV2, with a possible D match to TRBD1 (5 bases). This CDR3 spans 15 amino acids. In germline, CDR1 is SNHLY, CDR2 FYNNEI. V lost 8 bases and J lost 6, with 22 bases in between. CDR3 nucleotide sequence: TGTGCCAGCCAACCGGGACTAACGGAGGGCGCTGAAGCTTTCTTT. Translated, it gives CASQPGLTEGAEAFF.

CDR3 sequence: CASSPVGAATGELFF. As DNA, the CDR3 is TGTGCCAGCTCACCCGTAGGTGCAGCCACCGGGGAGCTGTTTTTT. The chain carries TRBV18 and TRBJ2-2; no firm D call. The ends were cut back, 3 bases at V and 4 bases at J, with 12 bases in the middle. The CDR3 is made up of 15 amino acids. Per germline, CDR1 KGHSH and CDR2 LQKENI.

This clone was seen just once. The chain recombines TRBV30 with TRBJ1-4; D gene unclear. Germline values: CDR1 GTSNPN, CDR2 SVGIG (reference sequence). Between the trimmed V and J ends, which lost 5 bases and 0 bases, there was a span of 4 bases. There are 12 residues in the CDR3. CDR3 residues: CAWGATNEKLFF. The CDR3 DNA sequence: TGTGCCTGGGGGGCAACTAATGAAAAACTGTTTTTT.

This clone was observed a few times. The V gene is TRBV5-1, the J gene TRBJ1-1, with TRBD1 matching 8 bases. CDR1 SGHRS and CDR2 YFSETQ come from the germline V gene. The CDR3 runs 15 residues. J was trimmed by 2 bases and V by 4 bases; bases with no gene match: 7. In DNA, the CDR3 is TGCGCCAGCAGCCGACAGGGACAGGACAACACTGAAGCTTTCTTT. It is translated as CASSRQGQDNTEAFF. Full variable domain (remainder filled in from reference TRBV5-1 and TRBJ1-1): KAGVTQTPRYLIKTRGQQVTLSCSPISGHRSVSWYQQTPGQGLQFLFEYFSETQRNKGNFPGRFSGRQFSNSRSEMNVSTLELGDSALYLCASSRQGQDNTEAFFGQGTRLTVV.

The CDR3: CASSPPYRTGVAFF. CDR3 DNA sequence: TGTGCCAGCTCACCACCGTATCGGACAGGGGTTGCTTTCTTT. This chain uses TRBV18 with TRBJ1-1, with 9 bases identical to TRBD1. The CDR3 is 14 residues long. Germline CDR1 reads KGHSH; CDR2 reads LQKENI. Trimming removed 0 bases from V and 11 bases from J; junction bases left unmatched: 7.

With regard to this clone: A far larger clone is a single base away, which makes a read error likely. Other nucleotide sequences in the sample specify the same CDR3. The CDR3 region has the DNA TGTGCCTGGAGCGTTACAGGGGGCCCAGATACGCAGTATTTT. Amino acid sequence: CAWSVTGGPDTQYF. The chain employs TRBV30 and TRBJ2-3, with 9 bases that match TRBD1. Germline CDR1 and CDR2: GTSNPN and SVGIG (reference sequence). With V trimmed by 3 bases and J by 4 bases, 5 bases remained unmatched. CDR3 length: 14 amino acids. Full variable domain (rest looked up from reference TRBV30 and TRBJ2-3): SQTIHQWPATLVQPVGSPLSLECTVEGTSNPNLYWYRQAAGRGLQLLFYSVGIGQISSEVPQNLSASRPQDRQFILSSKKLLLSDSGFYLCAWSVTGGPDTQYFGPGTRLTVL.

This clone was counted a single time. The gene calls are TRBV6-5 and TRBJ1-5; D unclear. The germline V and J ends were trimmed by 6 bases and 0 bases, with 6 bases remaining between them. The germline CDR1 and CDR2 sequences are MNHEY and SVGAGI. This CDR3 comprises 13 residues. The CDR3 DNA sequence: TGTGCCAGCAGGCTGAATAGCAATCAGCCCCAGCATTTT. Protein: CASRLNSNQPQHF.

The chain employs TRBV5-6 and TRBJ2-7, with D hard to call. The CDR3 is 14 residues long. V gave up 0 bases and J gave up 2 bases, with 9 bases separating them. Looked up from germline, CDR1 is SGHDT and CDR2 is YYEEEE. Here the CDR3 DNA reads TGTGCCAGCAGCTTGGTGGGCAGGACCTACGAGCAGTACTTC. Residues: CASSLVGRTYEQYF.